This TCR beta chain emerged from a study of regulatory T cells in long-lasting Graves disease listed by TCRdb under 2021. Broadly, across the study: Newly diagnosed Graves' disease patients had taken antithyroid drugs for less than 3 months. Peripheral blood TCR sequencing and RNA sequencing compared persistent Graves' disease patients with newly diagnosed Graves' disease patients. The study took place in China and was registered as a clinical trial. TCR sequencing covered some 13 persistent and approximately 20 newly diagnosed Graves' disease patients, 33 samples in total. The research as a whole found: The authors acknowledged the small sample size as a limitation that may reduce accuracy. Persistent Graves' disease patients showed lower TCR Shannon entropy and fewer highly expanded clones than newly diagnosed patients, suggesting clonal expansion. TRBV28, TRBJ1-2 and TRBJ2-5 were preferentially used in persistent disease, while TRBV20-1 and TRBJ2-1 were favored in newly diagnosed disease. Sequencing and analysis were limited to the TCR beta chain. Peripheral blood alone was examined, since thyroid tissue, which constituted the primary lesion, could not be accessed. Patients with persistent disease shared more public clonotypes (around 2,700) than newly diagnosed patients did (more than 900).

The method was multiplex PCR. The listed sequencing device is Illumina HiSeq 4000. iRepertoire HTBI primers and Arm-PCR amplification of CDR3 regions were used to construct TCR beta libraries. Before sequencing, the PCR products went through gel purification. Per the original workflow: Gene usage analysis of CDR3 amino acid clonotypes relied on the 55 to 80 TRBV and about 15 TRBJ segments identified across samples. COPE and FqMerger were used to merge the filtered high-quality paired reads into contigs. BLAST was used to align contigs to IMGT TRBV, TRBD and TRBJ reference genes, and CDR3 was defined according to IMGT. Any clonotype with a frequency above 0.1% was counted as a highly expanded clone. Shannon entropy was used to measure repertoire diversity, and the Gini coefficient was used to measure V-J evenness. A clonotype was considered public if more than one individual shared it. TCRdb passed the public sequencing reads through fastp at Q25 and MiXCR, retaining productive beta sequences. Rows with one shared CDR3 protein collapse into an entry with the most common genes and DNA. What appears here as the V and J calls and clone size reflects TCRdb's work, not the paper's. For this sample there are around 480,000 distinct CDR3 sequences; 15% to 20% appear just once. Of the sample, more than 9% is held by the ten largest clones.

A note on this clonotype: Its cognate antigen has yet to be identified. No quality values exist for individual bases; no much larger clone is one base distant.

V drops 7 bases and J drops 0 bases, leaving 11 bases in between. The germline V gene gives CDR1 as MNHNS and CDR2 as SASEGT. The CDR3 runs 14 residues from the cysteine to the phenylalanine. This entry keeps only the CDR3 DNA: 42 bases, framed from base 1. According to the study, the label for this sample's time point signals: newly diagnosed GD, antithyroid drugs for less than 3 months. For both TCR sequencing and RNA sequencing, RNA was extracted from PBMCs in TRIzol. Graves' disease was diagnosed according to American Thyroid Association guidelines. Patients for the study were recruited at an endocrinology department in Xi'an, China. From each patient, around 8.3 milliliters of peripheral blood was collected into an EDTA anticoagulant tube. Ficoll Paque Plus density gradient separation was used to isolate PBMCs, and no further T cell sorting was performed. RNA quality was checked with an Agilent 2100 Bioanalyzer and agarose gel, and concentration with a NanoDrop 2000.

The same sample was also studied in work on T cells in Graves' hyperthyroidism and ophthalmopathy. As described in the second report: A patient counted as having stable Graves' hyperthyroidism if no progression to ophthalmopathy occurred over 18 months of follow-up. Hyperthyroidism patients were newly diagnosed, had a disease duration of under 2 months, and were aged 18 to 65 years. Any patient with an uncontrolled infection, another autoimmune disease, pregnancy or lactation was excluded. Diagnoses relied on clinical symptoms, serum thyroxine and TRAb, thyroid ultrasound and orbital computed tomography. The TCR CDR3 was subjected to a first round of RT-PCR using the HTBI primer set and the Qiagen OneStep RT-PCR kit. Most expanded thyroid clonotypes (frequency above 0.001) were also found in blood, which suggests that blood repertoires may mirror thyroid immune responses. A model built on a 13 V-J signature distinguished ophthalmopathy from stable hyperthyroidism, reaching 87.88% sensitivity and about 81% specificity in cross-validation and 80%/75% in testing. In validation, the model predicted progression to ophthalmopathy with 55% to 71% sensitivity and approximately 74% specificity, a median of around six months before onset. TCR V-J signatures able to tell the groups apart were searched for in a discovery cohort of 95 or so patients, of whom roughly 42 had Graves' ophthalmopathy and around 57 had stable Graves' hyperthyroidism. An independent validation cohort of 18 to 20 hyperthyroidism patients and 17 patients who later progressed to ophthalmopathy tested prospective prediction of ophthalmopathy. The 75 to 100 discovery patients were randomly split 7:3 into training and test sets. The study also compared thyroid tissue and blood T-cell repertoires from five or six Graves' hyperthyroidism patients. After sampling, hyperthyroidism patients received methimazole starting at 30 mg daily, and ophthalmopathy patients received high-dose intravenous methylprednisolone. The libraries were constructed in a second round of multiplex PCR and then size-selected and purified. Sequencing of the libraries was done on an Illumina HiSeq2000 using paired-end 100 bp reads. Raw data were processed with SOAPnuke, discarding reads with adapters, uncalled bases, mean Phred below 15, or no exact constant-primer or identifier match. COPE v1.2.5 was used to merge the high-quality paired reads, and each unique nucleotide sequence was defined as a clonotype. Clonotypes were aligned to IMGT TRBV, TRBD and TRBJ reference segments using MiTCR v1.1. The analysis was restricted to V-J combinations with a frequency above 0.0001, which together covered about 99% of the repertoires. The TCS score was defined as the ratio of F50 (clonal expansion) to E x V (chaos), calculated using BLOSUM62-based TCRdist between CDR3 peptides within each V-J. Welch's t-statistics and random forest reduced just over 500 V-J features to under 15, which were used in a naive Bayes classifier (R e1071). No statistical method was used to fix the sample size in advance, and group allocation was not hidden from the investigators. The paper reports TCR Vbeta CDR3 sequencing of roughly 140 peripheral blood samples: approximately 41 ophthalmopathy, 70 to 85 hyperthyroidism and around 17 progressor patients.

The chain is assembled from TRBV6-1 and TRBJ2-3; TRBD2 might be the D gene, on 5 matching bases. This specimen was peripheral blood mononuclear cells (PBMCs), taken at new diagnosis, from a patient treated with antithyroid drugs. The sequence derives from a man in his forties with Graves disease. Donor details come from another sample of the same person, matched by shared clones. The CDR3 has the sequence CASKMEASTDTQYF. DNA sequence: TGTGCCAGCAAAATGGAGGCTAGCACAGATACGCAGTATTTT.